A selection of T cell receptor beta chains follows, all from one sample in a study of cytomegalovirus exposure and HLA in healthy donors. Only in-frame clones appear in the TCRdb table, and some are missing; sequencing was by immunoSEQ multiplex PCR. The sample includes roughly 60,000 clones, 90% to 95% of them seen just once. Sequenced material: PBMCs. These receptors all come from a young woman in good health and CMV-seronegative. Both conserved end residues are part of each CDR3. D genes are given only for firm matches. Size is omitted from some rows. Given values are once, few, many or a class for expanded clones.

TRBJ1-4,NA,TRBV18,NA,TGTGCCAGCTCACCCCTGGGAGGTGGGGGAACAACTAATGAAAAACTGTTTTTT,CASSPLGGGGTTNEKLFF
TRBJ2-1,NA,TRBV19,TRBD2,TGTGCCAGTAGGAAGACTAGCGGGAGGCTCCGTTCCGCCTACAATGAGCAGTTCTTC,CASRKTSGRLRSAYNEQFF
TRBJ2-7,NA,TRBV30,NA,TGTGCCTCCCTGGGGGCTTCCTACGAGCAGTACTTC,CASLGASYEQYF
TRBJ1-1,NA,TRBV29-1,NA,TGCAGCGCTGCGGGGGCCACTGAAGCTTTCTTT,CSAAGATEAFF
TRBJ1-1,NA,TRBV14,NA,TGTGCCAGCAGCCCCGACTTGAACACTGAAGCTTTCTTT,CASSPDLNTEAFF
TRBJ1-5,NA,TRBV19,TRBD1,TGTGCCAGTATGGGGGACAGGGCTCAGCCCCAGCATTTT,CASMGDRAQPQHF
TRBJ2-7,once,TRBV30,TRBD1,TGTGCCTGGAGTGACGGGACAGGGGGCTACGAGCAGTACTTC,CAWSDGTGGYEQYF
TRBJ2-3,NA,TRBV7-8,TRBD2,TGTGCCAGCAGCACCCGAGCGGGAACAAGCACAGATACGCAGTATTTT,CASSTRAGTSTDTQYF
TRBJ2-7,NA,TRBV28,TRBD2,TGTGCCAGCAGTTGGGGACTAGCGGGGGGCTACGAGCAGTACTTC,CASSWGLAGGYEQYF
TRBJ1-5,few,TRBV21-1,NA,TGTGCCAACAGGGAGGGAGATAATCAGCCCCAGCATTTT,CANREGDNQPQHF
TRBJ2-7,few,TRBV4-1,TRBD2,TGCGCCAGCAGCCAAGTTGACATGGGACTAGCGGGAGCAAATGAGCAGTACTTC,CASSQVDMGLAGANEQYF
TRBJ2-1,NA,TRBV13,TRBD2,TGTGCCAGCAGGCGTCTAGCGGGAGGTTTCTCCTACAATGAGCAGTTCTTC,CASRRLAGGFSYNEQFF
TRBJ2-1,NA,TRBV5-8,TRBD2,TGTGCCAGCAGCTCGGGACTAGCGGGACCAAGCTCCTACAATGAGCAGTTCTTC,CASSSGLAGPSSYNEQFF
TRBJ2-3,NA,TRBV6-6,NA,TGTGCCAGCAGTTACGTGGCTGACACAGATACGCAGTATTTT,CASSYVADTDTQYF
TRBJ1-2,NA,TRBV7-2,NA,TGTGCCAGCAGCTTGGATCGTGGAGGAGGCTATGGCTACACCTTC,CASSLDRGGGYGYTF
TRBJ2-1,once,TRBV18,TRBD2,TGTGCCAGCTCACGGGTACTAGCGGGCGTCAATGAGCAGTTCTTC,CASSRVLAGVNEQFF
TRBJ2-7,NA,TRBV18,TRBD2,TGTGCCAGCTCACCGACTAGCGGCTCCTACGAGCAGTACTTC,CASSPTSGSYEQYF
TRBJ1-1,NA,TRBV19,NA,TGTGCCAGTAGTTTGAGACAGGTGGCCACTGAAGCTTTCTTT,CASSLRQVATEAFF
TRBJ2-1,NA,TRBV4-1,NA,TGCGCCAGCAGCCAAGATACGGGAGATAGCTCCTACAATGAGCAGTTCTTC,CASSQDTGDSSYNEQFF
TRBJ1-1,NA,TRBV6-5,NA,TGTGCCAGCAGCACCCAAGGAGTTGAAGCTTTCTTT,CASSTQGVEAFF
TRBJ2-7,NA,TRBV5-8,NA,TGTGCCAGCACCCTGCTTGCGTCGAGCTCCTACGAGCAGTACTTC,CASTLLASSSYEQYF
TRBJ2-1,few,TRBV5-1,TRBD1,TGCGCCAGCATCGGACAGGGCCCCTACAATGAGCAGTTCTTC,CASIGQGPYNEQFF
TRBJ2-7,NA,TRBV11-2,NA,TGTGCCAGCAGCTTACCCACGCTGGACTTAGGGCAGTACTTC,CASSLPTLDLGQYF
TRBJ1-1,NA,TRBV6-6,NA,TGTGCCAGCAGCGGTACCGAAGCTTTCTTT,CASSGTEAFF
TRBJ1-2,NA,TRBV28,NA,TGTGCCAGCAGTCGAGACAGCACCTCTAACTATGGCTACACCTTC,CASSRDSTSNYGYTF
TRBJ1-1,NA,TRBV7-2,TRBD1,TGTGCCAGCAGCTCCCAGGGGGTGAAAACTGAAGCTTTCTTT,CASSSQGVKTEAFF
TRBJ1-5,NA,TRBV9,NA,TGTGCCAGCAGCGTCGGGAGCAATCAGCCCCAGCATTTT,CASSVGSNQPQHF
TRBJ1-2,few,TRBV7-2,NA,TGTGCCAGCACCTCGGATTTAGGGGGATTCGATGGCTACACCTTC,CASTSDLGGFDGYTF
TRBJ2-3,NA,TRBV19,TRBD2,TGTGCCAGTAGTATAGAGGGAAGCGGGAGGCCAAACACAGATACGCAGTATTTT,CASSIEGSGRPNTDTQYF
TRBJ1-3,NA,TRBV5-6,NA,TGTGCCAGCAGCCCAGGACATTTCACTGGAAACACCATATATTTT,CASSPGHFTGNTIYF
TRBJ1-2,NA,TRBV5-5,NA,TGTGCCAGCAGCTTCAAGCTCGACGGTGCGGATTGGGGCTACACCTTC,CASSFKLDGADWGYTF
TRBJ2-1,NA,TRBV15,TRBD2,TGTGCCACCAGCAGAGATCTGGGAGCGGGAGGTTACAATGAGCAGTTCTTC,CATSRDLGAGGYNEQFF
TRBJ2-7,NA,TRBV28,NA,TGTGCCAGCAGTTTACTATTATACTACGAGCAGTACTTC,CASSLLLYYEQYF
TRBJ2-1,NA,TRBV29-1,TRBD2,TGCAGCGTTGACTCCCTAGCGGATTACAATGAGCAGTTCTTC,CSVDSLADYNEQFF
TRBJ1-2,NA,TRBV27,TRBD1,TGTGCCAGCAGTTTATCGGGGACAGGAAACAATGGCTACACCTTC,CASSLSGTGNNGYTF
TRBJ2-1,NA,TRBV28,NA,TGTGCCAGCAGTTTTGGAGTGGGCTCCTACAATGAGCAGTTCTTC,CASSFGVGSYNEQFF
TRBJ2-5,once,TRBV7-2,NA,TGTGCCAGCAGCTTAGCCGGGGAGACCCAGTACTTC,CASSLAGETQYF
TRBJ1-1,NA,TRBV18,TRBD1,TGTGCCAGCTCGCGACAAAACAGGGGAATGAACACTGAAGCTTTCTTT,CASSRQNRGMNTEAFF
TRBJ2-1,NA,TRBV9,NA,TGTGCCAGCAGCGCGGGAGCGAATGAGCAGTTCTTC,CASSAGANEQFF
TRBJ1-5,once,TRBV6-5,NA,TGTGCCAGCAGTTACTCGGGCAGGCCGGGGCAGCCCCAGCATTTT,CASSYSGRPGQPQHF
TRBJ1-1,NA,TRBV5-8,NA,TGTGCCAGCAGCTTGGGAAGAGGGGGTCAGACTGAAGCTTTCTTT,CASSLGRGGQTEAFF
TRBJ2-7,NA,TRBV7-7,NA,TGTGCCAGCAGCTTAGGAGGAGAAAAGAAAGTAAACTTCGACGAGCAGTACTTC,CASSLGGEKKVNFDEQYF
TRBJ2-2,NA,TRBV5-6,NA,TGTGCCAGCAGCTTGGTACACAGCGGCAACACCGGGGAGCTGTTTTTT,CASSLVHSGNTGELFF
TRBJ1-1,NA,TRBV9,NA,TGTGCCAGCAGTAGGGGCACTGAAGCTTTCTTT,CASSRGTEAFF
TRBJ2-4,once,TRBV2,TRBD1,TGTGCCAGCAGGTCAGGACAGGGTGGAAACATTCAGTACTTC,CASRSGQGGNIQYF
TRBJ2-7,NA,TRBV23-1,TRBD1,TGCGCCAGCAGTCAATCGAAGATAACAGGGGCATCCTACGAGCAGTACTTC,CASSQSKITGASYEQYF
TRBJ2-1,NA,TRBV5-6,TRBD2,TGTGCCAGCAGCCTGGCGGGACTAGCGGGAGCTAATGAGCAGTTCTTC,CASSLAGLAGANEQFF
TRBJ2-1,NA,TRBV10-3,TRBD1,TGTGCCATCAGTGACTCGAAGGGACAGGGTAACAATGAGCAGTTCTTC,CAISDSKGQGNNEQFF
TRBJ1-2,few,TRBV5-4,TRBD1,TGTGCCAGCAGCCTGGGGACAGACTATGGCTACACCTTC,CASSLGTDYGYTF